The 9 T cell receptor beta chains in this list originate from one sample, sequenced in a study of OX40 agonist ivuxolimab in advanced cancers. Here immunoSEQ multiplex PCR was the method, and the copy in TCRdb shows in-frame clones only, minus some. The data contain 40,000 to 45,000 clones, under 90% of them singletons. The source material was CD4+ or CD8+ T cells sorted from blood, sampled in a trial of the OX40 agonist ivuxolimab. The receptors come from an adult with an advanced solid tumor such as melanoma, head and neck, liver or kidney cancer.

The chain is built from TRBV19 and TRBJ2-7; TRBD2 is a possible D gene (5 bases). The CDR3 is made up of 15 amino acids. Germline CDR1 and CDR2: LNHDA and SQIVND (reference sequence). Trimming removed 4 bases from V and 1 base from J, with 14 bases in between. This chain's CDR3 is CASSKVWTVSYEQYF. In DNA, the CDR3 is TGTGCCAGTAGTAAGGTTTGGACTGTGTCCTACGAGCAGTACTTC.

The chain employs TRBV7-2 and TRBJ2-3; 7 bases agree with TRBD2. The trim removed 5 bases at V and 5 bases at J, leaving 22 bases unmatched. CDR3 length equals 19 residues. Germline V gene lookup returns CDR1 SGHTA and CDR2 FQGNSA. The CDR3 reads CASSRRPPQLAGVLDTQYF. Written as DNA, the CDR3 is TGTGCCAGCAGCCGACGGCCGCCCCAATTGGCGGGAGTTTTAGATACGCAGTATTTT.

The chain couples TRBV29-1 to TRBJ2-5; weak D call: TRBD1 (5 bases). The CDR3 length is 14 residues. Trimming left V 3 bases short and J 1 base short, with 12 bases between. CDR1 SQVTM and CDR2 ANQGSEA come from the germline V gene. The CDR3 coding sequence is TGCAGCGTTGATGGTGGGGCCCTCCAAGAGACCCAGTACTTC. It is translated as CSVDGGALQETQYF.

DNA for the CDR3: TGTGCCAGCAGCCCGTGGGGTAGCACAGATACGCAGTATTTT. Its translation: CASSPWGSTDTQYF. The chain recombines TRBV7-2 with TRBJ2-3; D call uncertain. Germline CDR1 reads SGHTA; CDR2 reads FQGNSA. V lost 5 bases and J lost 0, with 9 bases in between. The CDR3 covers 14 residues. Combining the CDR3 with reference TRBV7-2 and TRBJ2-3 gives the whole variable domain GAGVSQSPSNKVTEKGKDVELRCDPISGHTALYWYRQSLGQGLEFLIYFQGNSAPDKSGLPSDRFSAERTGGSVSTLTIQRTQQEDSAVYLCASSPWGSTDTQYFGPGTRLTVL.

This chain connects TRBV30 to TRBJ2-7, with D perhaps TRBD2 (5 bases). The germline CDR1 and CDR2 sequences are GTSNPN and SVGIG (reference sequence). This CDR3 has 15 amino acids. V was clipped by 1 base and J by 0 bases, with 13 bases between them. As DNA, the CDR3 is TGTGCCTGGAGTGCGGACTTTCGCAGCTCCTACGAGCAGTACTTC. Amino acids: CAWSADFRSSYEQYF.

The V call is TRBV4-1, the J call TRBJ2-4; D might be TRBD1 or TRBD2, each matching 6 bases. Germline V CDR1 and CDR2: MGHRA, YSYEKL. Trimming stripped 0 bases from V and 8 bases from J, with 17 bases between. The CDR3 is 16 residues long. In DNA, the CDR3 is TGCGCCAGCAGCCAAGATTCGGCAGGGGCGGGGTACATTCAGTACTTC. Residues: CASSQDSAGAGYIQYF.

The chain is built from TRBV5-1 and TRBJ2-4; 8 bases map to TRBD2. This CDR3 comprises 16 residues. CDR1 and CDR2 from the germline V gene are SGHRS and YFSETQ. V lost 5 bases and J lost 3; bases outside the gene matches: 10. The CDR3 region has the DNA TGCGCCAGCAGTCCCCAAAGCGGGAGTGGCAAAAACATTCAGTACTTC. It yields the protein CASSPQSGSGKNIQYF.

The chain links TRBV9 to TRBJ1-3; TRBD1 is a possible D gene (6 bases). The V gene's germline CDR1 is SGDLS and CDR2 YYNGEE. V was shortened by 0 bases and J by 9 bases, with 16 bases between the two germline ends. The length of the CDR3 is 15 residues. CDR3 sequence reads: CASSVAHGGQGTIYF. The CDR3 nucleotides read TGTGCCAGCAGCGTAGCGCACGGGGGGCAGGGCACCATATATTTT. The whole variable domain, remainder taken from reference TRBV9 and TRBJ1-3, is DSGVTQTPKHLITATGQRVTLRCSPRSGDLSVYWYQQSLDQGLQFLIQYYNGEERAKGNILERFSAQQFPDLHSELNLSSLELGDSALYFCASSVAHGGQGTIYFGEGSWLTVV.

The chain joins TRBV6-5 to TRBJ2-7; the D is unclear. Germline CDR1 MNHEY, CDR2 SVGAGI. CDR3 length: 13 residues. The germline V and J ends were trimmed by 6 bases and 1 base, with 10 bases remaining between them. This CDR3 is CASRALTSYEQYF. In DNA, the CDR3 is TGTGCCAGCAGGGCTCTTACTTCCTACGAGCAGTACTTC.